This T cell receptor (beta chain) derives from a study of blood T cell repertoires in COVID-19. In the study overall: The samples span acute and convalescent COVID-19 from the United States, Italy and Spain.

The germline V and J ends were trimmed by 6 bases and 7 bases, with 7 bases remaining between them. This CDR3 comprises 11 residues. Germline CDR1 reads LNHDA; CDR2 reads SQIVND (reference sequence). Profiling relied on immunoSEQ multiplex PCR, and the TCRdb table lists in-frame clones only, not all of them. This sample yields about 54,000 clones, of which about four fifths are seen a single time; 5% to 6.5% belongs to the top ten. The rearrangement joins TRBV19 to TRBJ2-1; D possibly corresponds to TRBD1 (6 bases). The sample taken for sequencing was peripheral blood. The receptor's source is a woman in her fifties or sixties with acute or convalescent COVID-19. In DNA, the CDR3 is TGTGCCAGTAGGCAGGGGAATGAGCAGTTCTTC. This sequence encodes CASRQGNEQFF.